One T cell receptor (beta chain) is described in this entry. The antigen remains unidentified. Trimming at V came to 5 bases and at J to 7 bases, leaving 18 bases not matched to a gene. Germline V lookup: CDR1 SGHNT, CDR2 YENEEA. CDR3 size: 18 residues. Both 60 Vbeta primers and 13 Jbeta primers went into the PCR. Here immunoSEQ multiplex PCR was the method, and the copy in TCRdb shows in-frame clones only, minus some. This table holds roughly 170,000 clones, 75% to 85% found once. These data belong to a study of cytomegalovirus exposure and HLA in healthy donors. Study results and limitations: Altogether, around 160 TCR beta chains were recorded as cytomegalovirus-associated.

Sequencing used PBMCs. This chain connects TRBV11-3 to TRBJ2-1; 9 positions match TRBD2. The source of this sequence is a female donor in good health and CMV-seronegative. Here the CDR3 reads CASSPRRWASGDTNEQFF. CDR3 in DNA: TGTGCCAGCAGCCCCCGCCGATGGGCTAGCGGGGACACGAATGAGCAGTTCTTC.